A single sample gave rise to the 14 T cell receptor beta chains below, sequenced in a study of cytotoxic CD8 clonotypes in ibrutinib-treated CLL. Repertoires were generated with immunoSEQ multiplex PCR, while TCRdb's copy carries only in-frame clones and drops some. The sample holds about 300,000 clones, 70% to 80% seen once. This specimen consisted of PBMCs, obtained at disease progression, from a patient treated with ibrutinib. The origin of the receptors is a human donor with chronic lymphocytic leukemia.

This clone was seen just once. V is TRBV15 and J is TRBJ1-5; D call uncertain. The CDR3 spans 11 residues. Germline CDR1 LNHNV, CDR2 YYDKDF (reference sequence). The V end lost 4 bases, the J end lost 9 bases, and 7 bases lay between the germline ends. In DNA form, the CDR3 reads TGTGCCACCAGCACTCGGGGGCCCCAGCATTTT. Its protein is CATSTRGPQHF.

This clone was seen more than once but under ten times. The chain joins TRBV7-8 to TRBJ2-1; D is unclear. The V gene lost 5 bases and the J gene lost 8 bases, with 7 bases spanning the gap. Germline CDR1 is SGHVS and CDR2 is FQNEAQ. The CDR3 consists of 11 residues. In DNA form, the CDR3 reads TGTGCCAGCAGCCTACTTGATGAGCAGTTCTTC. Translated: CASSLLDEQFF.

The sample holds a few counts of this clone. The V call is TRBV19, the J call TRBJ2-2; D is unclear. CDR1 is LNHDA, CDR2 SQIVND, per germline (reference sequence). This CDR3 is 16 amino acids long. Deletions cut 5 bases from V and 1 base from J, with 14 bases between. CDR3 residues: CASSPPMHWNTGELFF. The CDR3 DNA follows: TGTGCCAGTAGTCCTCCTATGCATTGGAACACCGGGGAGCTGTTTTTT.

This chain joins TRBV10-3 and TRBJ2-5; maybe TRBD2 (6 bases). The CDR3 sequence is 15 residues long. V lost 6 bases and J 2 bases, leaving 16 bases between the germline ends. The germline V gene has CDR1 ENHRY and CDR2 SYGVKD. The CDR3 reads CAISQIRDLQETQYF. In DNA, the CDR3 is TGTGCCATCAGCCAGATCCGGGACTTACAAGAGACCCAGTACTTC.

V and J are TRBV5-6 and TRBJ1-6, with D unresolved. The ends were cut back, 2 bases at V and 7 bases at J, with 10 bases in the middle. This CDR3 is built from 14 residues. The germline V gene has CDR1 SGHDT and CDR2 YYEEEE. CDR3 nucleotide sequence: TGTGCCAGCAGCTTTCCTGGGGAGAATTCACCCCTCCACTTT. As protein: CASSFPGENSPLHF. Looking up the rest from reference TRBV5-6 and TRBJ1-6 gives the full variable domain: DAGVTQSPTHLIKTRGQQVTLRCSPKSGHDTVSWYQQALGQGPQFIFQYYEEEERQRGNFPDRFSGHQFPNYSSELNVNALLLGDSALYLCASSFPGENSPLHFGNGTRLTVT.

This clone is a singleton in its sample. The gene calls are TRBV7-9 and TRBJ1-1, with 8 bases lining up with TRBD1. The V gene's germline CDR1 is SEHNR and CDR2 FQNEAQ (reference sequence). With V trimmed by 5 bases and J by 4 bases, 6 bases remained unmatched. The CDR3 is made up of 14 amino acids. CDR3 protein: CASSTQGDGTEAFF. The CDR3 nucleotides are TGTGCCAGCAGCACACAGGGGGACGGCACTGAAGCTTTCTTT.

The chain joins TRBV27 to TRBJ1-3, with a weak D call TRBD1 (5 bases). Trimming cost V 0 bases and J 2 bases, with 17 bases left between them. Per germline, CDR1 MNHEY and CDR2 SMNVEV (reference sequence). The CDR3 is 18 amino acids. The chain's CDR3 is CASSLSSGPTPPGNTIYF. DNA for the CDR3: TGTGCCAGCAGTTTATCCTCAGGGCCCACTCCCCCTGGAAACACCATATATTTT.

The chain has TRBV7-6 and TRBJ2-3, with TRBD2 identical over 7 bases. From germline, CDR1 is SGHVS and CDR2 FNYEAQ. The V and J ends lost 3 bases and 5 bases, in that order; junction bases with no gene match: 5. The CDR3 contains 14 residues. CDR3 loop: CASSFGGGLDTQYF. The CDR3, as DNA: TGTGCCAGCAGCTTTGGCGGGGGTTTAGATACGCAGTATTTT.

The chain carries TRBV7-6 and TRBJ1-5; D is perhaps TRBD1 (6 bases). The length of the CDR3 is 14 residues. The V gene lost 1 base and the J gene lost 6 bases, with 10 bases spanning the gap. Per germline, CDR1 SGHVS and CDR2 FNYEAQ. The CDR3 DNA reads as TGTGCCAGCAGCTTAGACGCAGGGGCTCAGCCCCAGCATTTT. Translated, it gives CASSLDAGAQPQHF.

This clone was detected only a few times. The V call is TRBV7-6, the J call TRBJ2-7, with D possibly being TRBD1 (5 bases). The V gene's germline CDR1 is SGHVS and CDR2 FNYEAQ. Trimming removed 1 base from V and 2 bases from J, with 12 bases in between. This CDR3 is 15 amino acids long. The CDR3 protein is CASSLGAGFTYEQYF. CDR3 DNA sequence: TGTGCCAGCAGCTTAGGCGCAGGGTTTACCTACGAGCAGTACTTC.

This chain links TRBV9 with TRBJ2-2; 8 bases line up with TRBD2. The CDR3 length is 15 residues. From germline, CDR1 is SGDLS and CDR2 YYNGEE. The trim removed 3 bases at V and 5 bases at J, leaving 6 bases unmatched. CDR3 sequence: CASSEEAGVTGELFF. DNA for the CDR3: TGTGCCAGCAGCGAGGAAGCGGGAGTAACCGGGGAGCTGTTTTTT.

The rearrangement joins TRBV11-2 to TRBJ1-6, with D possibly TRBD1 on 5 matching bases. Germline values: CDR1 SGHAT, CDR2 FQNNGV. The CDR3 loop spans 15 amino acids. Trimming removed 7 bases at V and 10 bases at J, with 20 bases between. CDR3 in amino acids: CASTPGTGYGSPLHF. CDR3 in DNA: TGTGCCAGCACCCCCGGTACAGGTTACGGGTCACCCCTCCACTTT. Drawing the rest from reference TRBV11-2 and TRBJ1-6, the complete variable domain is EAGVAQSPRYKIIEKRQSVAFWCNPISGHATLYWYQQILGQGPKLLIQFQNNGVVDDSQLPKDRFSAERLKGVDSTLKIQPAKLEDSAVYLCASTPGTGYGSPLHFGNGTRLTVT.

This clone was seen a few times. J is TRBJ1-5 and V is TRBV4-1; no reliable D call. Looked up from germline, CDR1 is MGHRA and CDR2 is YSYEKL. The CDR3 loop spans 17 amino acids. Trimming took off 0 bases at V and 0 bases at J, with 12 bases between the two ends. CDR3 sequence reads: CASSQDNGALSNQPQHF. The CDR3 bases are TGCGCCAGCAGCCAAGATAATGGTGCACTTAGCAATCAGCCCCAGCATTTT.

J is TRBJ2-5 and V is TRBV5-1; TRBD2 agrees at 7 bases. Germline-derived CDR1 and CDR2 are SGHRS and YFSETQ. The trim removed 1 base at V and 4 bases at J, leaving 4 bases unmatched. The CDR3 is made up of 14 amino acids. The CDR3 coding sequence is TGCGCCAGCAGCTTGACGGGAGGCGCAGAGACCCAGTACTTC. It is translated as CASSLTGGAETQYF.